This T cell receptor (beta chain) originates from a study of cytomegalovirus exposure and HLA in healthy donors. Across the study: The same platform was used for the 120 or so validation repertoires as for the roughly 660 first-cohort repertoires, as reported in a later analysis.

With regard to this clone: The antigen is unknown.

The protocol was immunoSEQ multiplex PCR, while the TCRdb copy is restricted to in-frame clones and leaves out a portion. This table holds about 70,000 clones, about 93% found once. Study-level results: Reportedly, diagnosis of cytomegalovirus status by the classifier showed high specificity and sensitivity. The authors listed over 150 TCR beta chains as cytomegalovirus-associated. Rare TCR sequences predominated, though certain public TCRs were found in many donors.

CDR3 length: 16 residues. V was pared by 4 bases and J by 8 bases, with 23 bases between. Germline lookup yields CDR1 ENHRY and CDR2 SYGVKD. This sequence was found in a man aged 18 to 29 in good health and CMV-seropositive. The sample comprised PBMCs. The V call is TRBV10-3, the J call TRBJ1-2; D is unclear. CDR3: CAISVILVQPGGGYTF. Here the CDR3 DNA reads TGTGCCATCAGTGTCATATTGGTACAGCCCGGCGGGGGCTACACCTTC.